The present TCR beta chain was sequenced within a study of blood T cell repertoires in COVID-19. The data were produced by immunoSEQ multiplex PCR, yet TCRdb's version contains in-frame clones alone and is incomplete. Counted here are 15,000 to 20,000 clones, about 88% occurring once; the ten biggest clones make up 9.8%. Specimen: peripheral blood. The receptor comes from a man aged 35 to 55 with active COVID-19.

CDR3 region: CASIRRGGGTEAFF. The CDR3 DNA is TGTGCCAGCATCCGGAGGGGAGGAGGCACTGAAGCTTTCTTT. The chain combines TRBV6-5 with TRBJ1-1; the D gene is possibly TRBD1 (5 bases). The germline V gene encodes CDR1 MNHEY and CDR2 SVGAGI. CDR3 length: 14 amino acids. Trimming took off 7 bases at V and 4 bases at J, with 16 bases between the two ends.